The 27 T cell receptor beta chains given below trace back to one sample, sequenced in a study of OX40 agonist ivuxolimab in advanced cancers. Libraries were built with the immunoSEQ multiplex PCR assay. Not all clones reach the TCRdb copy of this immuneACCESS table, which keeps in-frame sequences only. Checked studies attribute under half of the gap to unresolved V genes and leave the rest unexplained. This sample has around 94,000 clones in its table, and around 90% of those were observed once. 0.81% of the sample goes to the ten largest clones. Specimen: CD4+ or CD8+ T cells sorted from blood, collected in a trial of the OX40 agonist ivuxolimab. Every receptor here comes from an adult with an advanced solid tumor such as melanoma, head and neck, liver or kidney cancer.

Comment on this clone: Other DNA variants within this sample encode the same CDR3. The chain links TRBV18 to TRBJ2-1, with 9 bases fitting TRBD2. The ends lost 2 bases at V and 4 bases at J; junction bases unmatched: 3. Germline CDR1 KGHSH, CDR2 LQKENI. The CDR3 consists of 15 residues. CDR3 amino acids: CASSPTTSGYNEQFF. CDR3 in DNA: TGTGCCAGCTCACCAACAACTAGCGGGTACAATGAGCAGTTCTTC.

The chain has TRBV7-9 and TRBJ1-4; D possibly corresponds to TRBD1 (6 bases). The V gene lost 1 base and the J gene lost 4 bases, with 19 bases spanning the gap. Germline V gene lookup returns CDR1 SEHNR and CDR2 FQNEAQ (reference sequence). This CDR3 comprises 18 residues. Here the CDR3 DNA reads TGTGCCAGCAGCTTAGATCCGCAGGGGCTTACCAGTAATGAAAAACTGTTTTTT. It is translated as CASSLDPQGLTSNEKLFF. Variable domain in full (rest from reference TRBV7-9 and TRBJ1-4): DTGVSQNPRHKITKRGQNVTFRCDPISEHNRLYWYRQTLGQGPEFLTYFQNEAQLEKSRLLSDRFSAERPKGSFSTLEIQRTEQGDSAMYLCASSLDPQGLTSNEKLFFGSGTQLSVL.

This rearrangement joins TRBV25-1 to TRBJ1-2; 7 nucleotides align to TRBD1. CDR3 length equals 15 residues. CDR1 and CDR2 from the germline V gene are MGHDK and SYGVNS. The junction had 10 bases not matched to a gene; V was cut back by 3 bases and J by 6 bases. The CDR3 loop reads CASSEPGQARNGYTF. Written as DNA, the CDR3 is TGTGCCAGCAGTGAGCCCGGACAGGCTCGGAATGGCTACACCTTC.

The chain links TRBV7-2 to TRBJ1-4; the D is unclear. This CDR3 comprises 13 residues. Looked up from germline, CDR1 is SGHTA and CDR2 is FQGNSA. Trimming removed 2 bases at V and 4 bases at J, with 5 bases between. This CDR3 is CASSLRSNEKLFF. CDR3 in DNA: TGTGCCAGCAGCTTACGGAGTAATGAAAAACTGTTTTTT. Full variable domain (remainder filled in from reference TRBV7-2 and TRBJ1-4): GAGVSQSPSNKVTEKGKDVELRCDPISGHTALYWYRQSLGQGLEFLIYFQGNSAPDKSGLPSDRFSAERTGGSVSTLTIQRTQQEDSAVYLCASSLRSNEKLFFGSGTQLSVL.

The sample holds one count of this clone. The chain joins TRBV30 to TRBJ2-7, with 8 bases fitting TRBD1. The CDR3 has 15 amino acids. Germline V CDR1 and CDR2: GTSNPN, SVGIG (reference sequence). The trim removed 1 base at V and 1 base at J, leaving 6 bases unmatched. Here the CDR3 reads CAWSAGTGTSYEQYF. In nucleotides, the CDR3 is TGTGCCTGGAGTGCGGGGACAGGAACTTCCTACGAGCAGTACTTC.

Regarding this clone: Mismatch with germline at one junction end may stem from a read error. This sequence joins TRBV6-5 and TRBJ2-3; D not resolved. Germline V gene lookup returns CDR1 MNHEY and CDR2 SVGAGI. The CDR3 contains 16 residues. CDR3 in amino acids: CASSYAATPGTNTQYF. DNA for the CDR3: TGTGCCAGCAGTTACGCGGCTACCCCTGGCACAAATACGCAGTATTTT.

The chain recombines TRBV10-3 with TRBJ2-7, with D perhaps matching TRBD2 (6 bases). Germline V CDR1 and CDR2: ENHRY, SYGVKD. The V end lost 5 bases, the J end lost 2 bases, and 7 bases lay between the germline ends. CDR3 length: 12 amino acids. The CDR3 DNA is TGTGCCATCAGTTCGGGGGCCTACGAGCAGTACTTC. Encoded protein: CAISSGAYEQYF.

V is TRBV7-2 and J is TRBJ2-1; 12 positions match TRBD2. The CDR3 is made up of 16 amino acids. Per the germline V gene, CDR1 is SGHTA and CDR2 is FQGNSA. V shed 5 bases, J shed 5 bases, and the junction held 7 bases outside the gene matches. The CDR3: CASSPGLAGLNNEQFF. CDR3 bases: TGTGCCAGCAGCCCGGGACTAGCGGGCCTGAACAATGAGCAGTTCTTC.

This clone was seen once. The chain has TRBV15 and TRBJ2-7, with D unclear. Trimming took off 0 bases at V and 4 bases at J, with 10 bases between the two ends. The CDR3 sequence is 14 residues long. The germline V gene encodes CDR1 LNHNV and CDR2 YYDKDF (reference sequence). CDR3 residues: CATSRDPGLYEQYF. CDR3 in DNA: TGTGCCACCAGCAGAGATCCAGGTCTTTACGAGCAGTACTTC.

The genes are TRBV5-4 and TRBJ2-7; 14 bases align to TRBD2. V dropped 4 bases and J dropped 4; count of bases not matched to a gene: 13. The germline V gene has CDR1 SGHNT and CDR2 YYREEE (reference sequence). This CDR3 is built from 18 residues. Here the CDR3 DNA reads TGTGCCAGCAGCAGGATCGGGACTAGCGGGAGTCTGAGGTACGAGCAGTACTTC. Residues: CASSRIGTSGSLRYEQYF.

This clone was counted a single time. The chain has TRBV18 and TRBJ1-4; D gene ambiguous. Looked up from germline, CDR1 is KGHSH and CDR2 is LQKENI. V lost 8 bases and J 1 base, leaving 11 bases between the germline ends. The CDR3 contains 14 residues. CDR3: CASRRSGTNEKLFF. The CDR3 nucleotides are TGTGCCAGCCGGAGGTCTGGAACTAATGAAAAACTGTTTTTT.

The chain is built from TRBV29-1 and TRBJ2-7; tentative D call: TRBD1 (7 bases). In germline, CDR1 is SQVTM, CDR2 ANQGSEA. CDR3 length: 12 amino acids. V lost 4 bases and J lost 9, with 16 bases in between. This CDR3 reads CSVVRQGGWQYF. CDR3 nucleotide sequence: TGCAGCGTTGTTAGGCAGGGGGGCTGGCAGTACTTC.

The V call is TRBV11-2, the J call TRBJ1-6, with no clear D. Per germline, CDR1 SGHAT and CDR2 FQNNGV. The germline V and J ends were trimmed by 2 bases and 5 bases, with 7 bases remaining between them. The CDR3 consists of 14 residues. The DNA of the CDR3 is TGTGCCAGCAGCTTATGGCCAGATAATTCACCCCTCCACTTT. This sequence encodes CASSLWPDNSPLHF. The full variable domain, rest sourced from reference TRBV11-2 and TRBJ1-6, is EAGVAQSPRYKIIEKRQSVAFWCNPISGHATLYWYQQILGQGPKLLIQFQNNGVVDDSQLPKDRFSAERLKGVDSTLKIQPAKLEDSAVYLCASSLWPDNSPLHFGNGTRLTVT.

The chain carries TRBV7-2 and TRBJ2-7; 10 bases are a match to TRBD1. CDR1 is SGHTA and CDR2 is FQGNSA in the germline V gene. The length of the CDR3 is 15 residues. J was trimmed by 3 bases and V by 2 bases; bases with no gene match: 4. The CDR3 DNA reads as TGTGCCAGCAGCTTAAGGACAGGGGGTTTCTACGAGCAGTACTTC. Protein: CASSLRTGGFYEQYF.

J is TRBJ2-7 and V is TRBV4-3; a possible D gene is TRBD2 (6 bases). The CDR3 runs 16 residues. Germline-derived CDR1 and CDR2 are LGHNA and YSLEER. Deletions cut 2 bases from V and 6 bases from J, with 20 bases between. The CDR3 DNA sequence: TGCGCCAGCAGCCAAACACGCGGAGGAGGGGATGGCGAGCAGTACTTC. As protein: CASSQTRGGGDGEQYF.

The V gene is TRBV5-6, the J gene TRBJ1-4, with TRBD1 matching over 11 bases. The CDR3 consists of 17 residues. V trimming: 1 base; J trimming: 8 bases; junction bases outside the gene matches: 10. Germline CDR1 is SGHDT and CDR2 is YYEEEE. CDR3 amino acids: CASSLRWTGGWSEKLFF. In DNA, the CDR3 is TGTGCCAGCAGCTTGCGCTGGACAGGGGGCTGGTCGGAAAAACTGTTTTTT.

The chain carries TRBV4-3 and TRBJ1-5; TRBD1 matches 7 bases. The ends lost 2 bases at V and 5 bases at J; junction bases unmatched: 9. The germline gives CDR1 LGHNA, CDR2 YSLEER. CDR3 length equals 16 residues. CDR3 in amino acids: CASSQSPGGKDQPQHF. The CDR3 bases are TGCGCCAGCAGCCAATCTCCAGGGGGTAAGGATCAGCCCCAGCATTTT.

The chain employs TRBV21-1 and TRBJ2-7; TRBD1 is taken as the D call from the table, unchecked against the DNA. TRBV21-1 is assigned pseudogene status. CDR3 length equals 18 residues. Here the CDR3 DNA reads TGTGCCAGCAGCAAAAAAAAAGGGGGACAGGTTCCTTCCTACGAGCAGTACTTC. Encoded protein: CASSKKKGGQVPSYEQYF.

The chain has TRBV12-5 and TRBJ2-7; TRBD2 might be the D (5 bases). The germline CDR1 and CDR2 sequences are LGHNT and FRNRAP. V lost 6 bases, J lost 2 bases, and 20 bases lay in between. The CDR3 spans 16 residues. Here the CDR3 reads CASGPGKERVTYEQYF. CDR3 coding DNA: TGTGCTAGTGGCCCGGGGAAAGAGAGGGTCACCTACGAGCAGTACTTC.

The chain has TRBV7-2 and TRBJ1-6, with a possible D match to TRBD1 (5 bases). The V gene lost 0 bases and the J gene lost 5 bases, with 11 bases spanning the gap. The CDR3 is made up of 16 amino acids. Germline V gives CDR1 SGHTA, CDR2 FQGNSA. CDR3 in amino acids: CASSLAGVLNNSPLHF. Here the CDR3 DNA reads TGTGCCAGCAGCTTAGCGGGGGTTCTAAATAATTCACCCCTCCACTTT.

V gene TRBV5-1 combines with J gene TRBJ2-7, with TRBD2 matching 7 bases. Germline V gene sequence: CDR1 SGHRS, CDR2 YFSETQ. The V gene end was trimmed by 4 bases and the J gene end by 7 bases; junction bases not matched to a gene: 20. The CDR3 totals 17 residues. The CDR3 DNA follows: TGCGCCAGCAGCCTGAACACCGGGACTACTCTCCTACGGGAGCAGTACTTC. This encodes CASSLNTGTTLLREQYF.

The rearrangement uses TRBV4-2 and TRBJ2-1, with 13 bases matching TRBD2. This CDR3 has 18 residues. Germline CDR1 LGHNA, CDR2 YNFKEQ. V was pared by 0 bases and J by 0 bases, with 2 bases of the junction left unmatched. CDR3: CASSQELAGGGSYNEQFF. The CDR3 DNA reads as TGTGCCAGCAGCCAAGAACTAGCGGGAGGGGGCTCCTACAATGAGCAGTTCTTC.

The J gene is TRBJ1-4, the V gene TRBV6-5, with 11 positions matching TRBD1. Trimming removed 6 bases from V and 8 bases from J; junction bases left unmatched: 5. Germline V gene data show CDR1 as MNHEY and CDR2 as SVGAGI. The CDR3 loop spans 14 amino acids. The CDR3 DNA follows: TGTGCCAGCAGCAGGACAGGGGGCAGCGAAAAACTGTTTTTT. This codes for CASSRTGGSEKLFF.

The chain employs TRBV7-3 and TRBJ2-1; 8 bases map to TRBD2. The V and J ends lost 5 bases and 9 bases, in that order; junction bases with no gene match: 6. Germline V gene sequence: CDR1 SGHTA, CDR2 FQGTGA. This CDR3 has 13 amino acids. Here the CDR3 reads CASSPAGAAEQFF. The CDR3 bases are TGTGCCAGCAGCCCAGCGGGAGCCGCTGAGCAGTTCTTC.

This clone occurred once. The chain joins TRBV7-6 to TRBJ1-4; D unresolved. V lost 0 bases and J lost 8, with 16 bases in between. In germline, CDR1 is SGHVS, CDR2 FNYEAQ. This CDR3 is built from 16 residues. The chain's CDR3 is CASSLARLGTGEKLFF. CDR3 bases: TGTGCCAGCAGCTTAGCAAGACTAGGAACGGGCGAAAAACTGTTTTTT.

Written as DNA, the CDR3 is TGTGCCAGCAGTGAATTTGCCTACGAGCAGTACTTC. Its translation is CASSEFAYEQYF. This sequence joins TRBV2 and TRBJ2-7; D gene ambiguous. The V and J ends lost 2 bases and 2 bases respectively, with 4 bases between them. The CDR3 covers 12 residues. Germline assignment: CDR1 SNHLY and CDR2 FYNNEI.

CDR3 amino acids: CASSEKTGVMNEQFF. In DNA form, the CDR3 reads TGTGCCAGCAGTGAAAAGACAGGGGTAATGAATGAGCAGTTCTTC. The chain employs TRBV6-1 and TRBJ2-1, with TRBD1 identical over 8 bases. The V segment lost 2 bases and the J segment 7 bases; nucleotides outside the gene matches: 7. This CDR3 region has 15 residues. Germline CDR1 reads MNHNS; CDR2 reads SASEGT.